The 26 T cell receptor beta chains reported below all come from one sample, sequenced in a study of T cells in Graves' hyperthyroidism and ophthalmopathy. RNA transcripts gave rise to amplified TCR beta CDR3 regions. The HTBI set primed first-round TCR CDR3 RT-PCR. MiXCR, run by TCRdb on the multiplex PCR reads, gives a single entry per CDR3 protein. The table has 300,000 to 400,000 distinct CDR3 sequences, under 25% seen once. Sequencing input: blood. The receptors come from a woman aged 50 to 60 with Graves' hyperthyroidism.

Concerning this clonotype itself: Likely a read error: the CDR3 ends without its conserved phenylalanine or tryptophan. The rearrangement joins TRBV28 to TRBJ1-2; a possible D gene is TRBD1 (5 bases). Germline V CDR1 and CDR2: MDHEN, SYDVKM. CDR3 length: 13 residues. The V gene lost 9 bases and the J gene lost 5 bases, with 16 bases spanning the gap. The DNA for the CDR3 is TGTGCCAGTGGGCCTGGGGGGAATTATGGCTACACCCTC. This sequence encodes CASGPGGNYGYTL.

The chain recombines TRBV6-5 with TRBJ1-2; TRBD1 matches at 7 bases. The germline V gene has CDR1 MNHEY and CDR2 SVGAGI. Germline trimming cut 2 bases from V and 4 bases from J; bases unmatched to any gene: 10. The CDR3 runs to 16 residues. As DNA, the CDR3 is TGTGCCAGCAGTTACCCCACCGACAGGGCACCCTATGGCTACACCTTC. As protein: CASSYPTDRAPYGYTF.

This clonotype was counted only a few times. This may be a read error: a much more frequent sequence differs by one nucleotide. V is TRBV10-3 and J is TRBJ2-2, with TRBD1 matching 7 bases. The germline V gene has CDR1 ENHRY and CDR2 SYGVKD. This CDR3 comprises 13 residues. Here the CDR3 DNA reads TGTGCCAGCAGGGACAGCAACACCGGGGAGCTGCTTTTT. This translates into CASRDSNTGELLF.

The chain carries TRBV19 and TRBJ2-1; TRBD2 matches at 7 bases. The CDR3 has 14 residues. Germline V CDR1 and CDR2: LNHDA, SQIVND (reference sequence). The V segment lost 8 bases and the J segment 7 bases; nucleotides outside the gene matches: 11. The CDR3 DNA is TGTGCCAGTTGTGCGTGGGAGGGCCTGAATGAGCAGTTCTTC. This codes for CASCAWEGLNEQFF.

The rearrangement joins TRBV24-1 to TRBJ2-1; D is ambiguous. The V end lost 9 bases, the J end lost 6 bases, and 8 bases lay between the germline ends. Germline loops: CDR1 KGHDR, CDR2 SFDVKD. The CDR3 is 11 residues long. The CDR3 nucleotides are TGTGCCACCGGGCTCTCCAATGAGCAGTTCTTC. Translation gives CATGLSNEQFF.

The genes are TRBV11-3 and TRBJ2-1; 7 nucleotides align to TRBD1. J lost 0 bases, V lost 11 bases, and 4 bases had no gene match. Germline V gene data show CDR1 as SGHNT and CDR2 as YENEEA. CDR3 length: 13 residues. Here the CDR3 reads CADRDSSYNEQFF. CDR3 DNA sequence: TGTGCCGACCGGGACAGCTCCTACAATGAGCAGTTCTTC.

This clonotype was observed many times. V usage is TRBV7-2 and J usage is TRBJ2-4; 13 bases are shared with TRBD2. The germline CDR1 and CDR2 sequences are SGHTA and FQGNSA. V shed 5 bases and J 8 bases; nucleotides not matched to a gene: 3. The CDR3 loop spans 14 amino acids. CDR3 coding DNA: TGTGCCAGCAGCCGACTAGCGGGAGGAGACATTCAGTACTTC. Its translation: CASSRLAGGDIQYF.

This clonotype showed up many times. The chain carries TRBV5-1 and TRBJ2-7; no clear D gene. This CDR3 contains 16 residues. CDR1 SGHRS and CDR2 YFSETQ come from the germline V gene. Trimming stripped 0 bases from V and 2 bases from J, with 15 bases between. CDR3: CASSLGTLAATYEQYF. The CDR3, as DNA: TGCGCCAGCAGCTTGGGAACACTCGCCGCAACCTACGAGCAGTACTTC.

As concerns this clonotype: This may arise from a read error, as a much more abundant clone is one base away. CDR3 sequence reads: CASSLMGGDHGYTF. CDR3 sequence (DNA): TGTGCCAGCAGCTTAATGGGGGGCGACCATGGCTACACCTTC. V and J are TRBV7-2 and TRBJ1-2; the D gene is possibly TRBD1 (6 bases). Trimming took 2 bases from V and 6 from J, leaving 13 bases between them. CDR3 length equals 14 residues. The germline gives CDR1 SGHTA, CDR2 FQGNSA.

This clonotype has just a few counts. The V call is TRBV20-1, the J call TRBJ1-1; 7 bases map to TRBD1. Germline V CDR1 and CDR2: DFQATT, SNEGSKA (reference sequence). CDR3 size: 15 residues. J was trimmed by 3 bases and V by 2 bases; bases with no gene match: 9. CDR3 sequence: CSARSQGGGHTEAFF. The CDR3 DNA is TGCAGTGCTAGAAGCCAGGGGGGGGGGCACACTGAAGCTTTCTTT.

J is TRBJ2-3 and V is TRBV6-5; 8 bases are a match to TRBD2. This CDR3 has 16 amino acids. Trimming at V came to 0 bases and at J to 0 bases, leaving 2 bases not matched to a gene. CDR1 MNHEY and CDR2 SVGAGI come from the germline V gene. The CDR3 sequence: CASSYSTSVSTDTQYF. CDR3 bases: TGTGCCAGCAGTTACTCGACTAGCGTAAGCACAGATACGCAGTATTTT.

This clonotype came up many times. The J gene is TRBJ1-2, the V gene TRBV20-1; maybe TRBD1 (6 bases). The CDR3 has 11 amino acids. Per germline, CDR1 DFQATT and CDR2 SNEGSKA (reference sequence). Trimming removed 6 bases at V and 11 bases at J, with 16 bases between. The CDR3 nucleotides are TGCAGTGCAGGGTCCAGGGGCTATTACACCTTC. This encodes CSAGSRGYYTF.

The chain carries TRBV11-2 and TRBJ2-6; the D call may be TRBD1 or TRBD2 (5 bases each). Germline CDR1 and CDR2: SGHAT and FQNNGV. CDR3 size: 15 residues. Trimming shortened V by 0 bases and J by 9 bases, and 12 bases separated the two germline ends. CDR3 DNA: TGTGCCAGCAGCTTAGATCGAGGGGCTGGCAACGTCCTGACTTTC. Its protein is CASSLDRGAGNVLTF.

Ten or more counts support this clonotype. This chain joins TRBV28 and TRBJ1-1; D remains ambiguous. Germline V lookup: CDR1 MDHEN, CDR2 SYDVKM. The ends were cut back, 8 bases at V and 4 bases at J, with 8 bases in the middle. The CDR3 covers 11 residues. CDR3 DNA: TGTGCCAGCCTATCGGCCACTGAAGCTTTCTTT. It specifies CASLSATEAFF.

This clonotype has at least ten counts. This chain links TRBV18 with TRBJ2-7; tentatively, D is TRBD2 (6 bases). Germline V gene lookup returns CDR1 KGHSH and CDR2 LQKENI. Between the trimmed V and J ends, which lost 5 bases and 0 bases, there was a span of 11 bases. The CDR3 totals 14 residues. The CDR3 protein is CASSEAGSSYEQYF. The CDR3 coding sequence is TGTGCCAGCTCAGAGGCGGGATCCTCCTACGAGCAGTACTTC.

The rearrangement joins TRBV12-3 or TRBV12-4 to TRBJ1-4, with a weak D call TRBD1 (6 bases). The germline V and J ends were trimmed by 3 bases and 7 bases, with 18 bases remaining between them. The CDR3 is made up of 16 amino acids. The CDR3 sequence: CASSFGGAFIGEKLFF. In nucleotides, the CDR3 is TGTGCCAGCAGTTTCGGGGGGGCGTTTATAGGTGAAAAACTGTTTTTT.

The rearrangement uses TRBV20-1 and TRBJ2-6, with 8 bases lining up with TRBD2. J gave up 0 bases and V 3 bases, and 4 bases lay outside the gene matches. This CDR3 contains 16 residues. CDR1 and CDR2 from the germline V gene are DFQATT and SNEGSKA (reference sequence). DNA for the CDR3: TGCAGTGCTAGGAGCGGGGGCTCCTCTGGGGCCAACGTCCTGACTTTC. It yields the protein CSARSGGSSGANVLTF.

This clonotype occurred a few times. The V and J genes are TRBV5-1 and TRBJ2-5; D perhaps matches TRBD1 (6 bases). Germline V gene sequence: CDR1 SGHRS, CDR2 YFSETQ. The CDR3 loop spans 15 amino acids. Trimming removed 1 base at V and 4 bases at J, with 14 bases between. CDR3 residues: CASSLTGLERETQYF. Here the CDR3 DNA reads TGCGCCAGCAGCTTGACAGGGTTGGAGCGAGAGACCCAGTACTTC. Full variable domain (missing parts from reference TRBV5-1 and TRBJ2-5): KAGVTQTPRYLIKTRGQQVTLSCSPISGHRSVSWYQQTPGQGLQFLFEYFSETQRNKGNFPGRFSGRQFSNSRSEMNVSTLELGDSALYLCASSLTGLERETQYFGPGTRLLVL.

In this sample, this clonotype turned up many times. This CDR3 reads CSALTRSYEQYF. The CDR3 DNA follows: TGCAGTGCTCTGACTAGATCGTACGAGCAGTACTTC. The rearrangement uses TRBV20-1 and TRBJ2-7; TRBD2 might be the D (6 bases). Germline lookup yields CDR1 DFQATT and CDR2 SNEGSKA (reference sequence). The CDR3 totals 12 residues. V was pared by 5 bases and J by 4 bases, with 12 bases between.

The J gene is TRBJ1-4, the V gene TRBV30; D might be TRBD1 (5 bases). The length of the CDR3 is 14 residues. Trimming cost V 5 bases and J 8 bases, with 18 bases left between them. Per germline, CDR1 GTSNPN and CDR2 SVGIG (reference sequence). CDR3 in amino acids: CAWGMGPLGEKLFF. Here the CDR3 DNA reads TGTGCCTGGGGGATGGGACCACTGGGAGAAAAACTGTTTTTT. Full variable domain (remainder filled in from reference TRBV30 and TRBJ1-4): SQTIHQWPATLVQPVGSPLSLECTVEGTSNPNLYWYRQAAGRGLQLLFYSVGIGQISSEVPQNLSASRPQDRQFILSSKKLLLSDSGFYLCAWGMGPLGEKLFFGSGTQLSVL.

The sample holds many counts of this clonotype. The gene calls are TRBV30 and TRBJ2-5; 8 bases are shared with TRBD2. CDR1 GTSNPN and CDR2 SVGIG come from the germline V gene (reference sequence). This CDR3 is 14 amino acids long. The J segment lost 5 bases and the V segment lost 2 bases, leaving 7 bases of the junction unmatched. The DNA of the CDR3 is TGTGCCTGGAGTAAAGCGGGGGTGGTGGAGACCCAGTACTTC. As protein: CAWSKAGVVETQYF.

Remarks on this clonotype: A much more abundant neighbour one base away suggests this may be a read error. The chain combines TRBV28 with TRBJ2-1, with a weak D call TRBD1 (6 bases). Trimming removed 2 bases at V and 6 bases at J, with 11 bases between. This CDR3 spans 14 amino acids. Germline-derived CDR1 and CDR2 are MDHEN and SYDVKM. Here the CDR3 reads CASSLRFRGNEQFF. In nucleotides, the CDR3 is TGTGCCAGCAGTTTAAGGTTCAGGGGCAATGAGCAGTTCTTC.

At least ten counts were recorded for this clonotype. The CDR3 region has the DNA TGTGCCAGCAGTTTATTCGGGGGGCGGAATGAGCAGTTCTTC. Encoded protein: CASSLFGGRNEQFF. The V gene is TRBV12-3 or TRBV12-4, the J gene TRBJ2-1; D is possibly TRBD2 (7 bases). V lost 2 bases and J lost 7, with 12 bases in between. CDR3 size: 14 residues.

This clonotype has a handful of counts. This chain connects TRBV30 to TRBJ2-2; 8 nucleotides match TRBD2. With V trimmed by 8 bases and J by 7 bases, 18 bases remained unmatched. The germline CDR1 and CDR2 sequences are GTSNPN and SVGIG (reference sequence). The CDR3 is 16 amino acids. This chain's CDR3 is CAAALVGGGPGGELFF. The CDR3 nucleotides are TGTGCCGCCGCCCTAGTCGGGGGGGGCCCGGGCGGGGAGCTGTTTTTT.

Here the CDR3 DNA reads TGTGCCAGCAGTGAAGGGACAGGGGCCCACGAGCAGTACTTC. Translated: CASSEGTGAHEQYF. The V gene is TRBV2, the J gene TRBJ2-7; 9 nucleotides line up with TRBD1. V lost 1 base and J lost 5; bases outside the gene matches: 3. Germline V gene lookup returns CDR1 SNHLY and CDR2 FYNNEI. CDR3 length equals 14 residues.

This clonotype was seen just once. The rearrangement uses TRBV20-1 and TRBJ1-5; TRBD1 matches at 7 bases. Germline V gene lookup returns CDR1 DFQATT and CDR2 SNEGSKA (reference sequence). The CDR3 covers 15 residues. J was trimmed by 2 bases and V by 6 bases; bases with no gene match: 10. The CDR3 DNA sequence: TGCAGTGCGCTAACAGGGGCGGCTGGCAATCAGCCCCAGCATTTT. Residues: CSALTGAAGNQPQHF.